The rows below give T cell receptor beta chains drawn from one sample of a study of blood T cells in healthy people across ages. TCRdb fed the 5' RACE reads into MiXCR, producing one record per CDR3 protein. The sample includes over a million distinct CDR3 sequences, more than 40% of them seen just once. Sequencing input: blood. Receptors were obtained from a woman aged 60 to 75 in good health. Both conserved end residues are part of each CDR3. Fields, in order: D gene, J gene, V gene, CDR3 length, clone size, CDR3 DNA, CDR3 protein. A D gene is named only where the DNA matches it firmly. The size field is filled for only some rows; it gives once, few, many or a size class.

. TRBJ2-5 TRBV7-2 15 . TGTGCCAGCAGCTCCCGGGACTTGGGGTTAAATGAGCAGTACTTC CASSSRDLGLNEQYF
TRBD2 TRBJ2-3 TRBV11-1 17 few TGTGCCAGCAGCTTTGGCGGGCTAGCGGGAGTCAGGGATACGCAGTATTTT CASSFGGLAGVRDTQYF
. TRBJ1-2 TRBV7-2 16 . TGTGCCAGCAGTTTGGCGTTCACGGACCTTAACTATGGCTACACCTTC CASSLAFTDLNYGYTF
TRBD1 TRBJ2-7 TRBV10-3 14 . TGTGCCATCAGTGAGCGGACAGGTCCATACGAGCAGTACTTC CAISERTGPYEQYF
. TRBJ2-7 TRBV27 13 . TGTGCCAGCAGTGTATCGGGGGCGGGCGAGCAGTACTTC CASSVSGAGEQYF
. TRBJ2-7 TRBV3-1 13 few TGTGCCAGCAGCCAAGCAGCCTCCTACGAGCAGTACTTC CASSQAASYEQYF
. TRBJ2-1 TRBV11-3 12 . TGTGCCAGCAGCTCCCGGGAGAATGAGCAGTTCTTC CASSSRENEQFF
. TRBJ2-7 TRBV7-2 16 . TGTGCCAACAGCTCTGACAGGGTCGGGAGCTCCTACGAGCAGTACTTC CANSSDRVGSSYEQYF
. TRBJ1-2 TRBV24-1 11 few TGTGCCACCAGGAGGCTTTATGGCTACACCTTC CATRRLYGYTF
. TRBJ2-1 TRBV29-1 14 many TGCAGCGTTGGGGTCGGAAGGAATTACAATGAGCAGTTCTTC CSVGVGRNYNEQFF
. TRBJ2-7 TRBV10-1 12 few TGCGCCAGCAGTTCCCAGCTCGATGAGCAGTACTTC CASSSQLDEQYF
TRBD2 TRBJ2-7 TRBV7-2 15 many TGTGCCAGCAGCTTAGACCTAGCGGACACCTACGAGCAGTACTTC CASSLDLADTYEQYF
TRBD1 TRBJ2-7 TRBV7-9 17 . TGTGCCAGCAGCTTAGGCTCAACCGGGACAGGCTCCTACGAGCAGTACTTC CASSLGSTGTGSYEQYF
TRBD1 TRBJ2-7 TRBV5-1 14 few TGCGCCAGCACCCCCTCCGGGACAGGGAACGAGCAGTACTTC CASTPSGTGNEQYF
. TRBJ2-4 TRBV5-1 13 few TGCGCCAGCAGCGATGTGGGAGTAAACATTCAGTACTTC CASSDVGVNIQYF
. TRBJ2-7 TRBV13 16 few TGTGCCAGCAGCGGAGCGACGGGGCAAACCTCCTACGAGCAGTACTTC CASSGATGQTSYEQYF
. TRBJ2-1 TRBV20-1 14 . TGCAGTGCTACCGCCTATTCCTCCTACAATGAGCAGTTCTTC CSATAYSSYNEQFF
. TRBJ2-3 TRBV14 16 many TGTGCCAGCAGCCAAGCTTGGGGGTCGAGCACAGATACGCAGTATTTT CASSQAWGSSTDTQYF
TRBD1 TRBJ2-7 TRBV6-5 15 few TGTGCCAGCAGTTACTTCGGACAGGCGAGGGGCGAGCAGTACTTC CASSYFGQARGEQYF
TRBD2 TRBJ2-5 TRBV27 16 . TGTGCCAGCAGTTTCGGTGCGGGAGGGTACCAAGAGACCCAGTACTTC CASSFGAGGYQETQYF
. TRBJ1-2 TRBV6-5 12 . TGTGCCAGCAGTTACGACAGCTATGGCTACACCTTC CASSYDSYGYTF
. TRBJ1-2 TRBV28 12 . TGTGCCACCAACCCGGACAGCCATGGCTACACCTTC CATNPDSHGYTF
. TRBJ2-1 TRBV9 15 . TGTGCCAGCAGCCTCGGGGGCAGTAAACACAATGAGCAGTTCTTC CASSLGGSKHNEQFF
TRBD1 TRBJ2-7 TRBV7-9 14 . TGTGCCAGCAGTCCGACAGGGCTGCGCTACGAGCAGTACTTC CASSPTGLRYEQYF
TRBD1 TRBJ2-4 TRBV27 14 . TGTGCCAGCAGCAAAGACAGGGAGAAGGACATTCAGTACTTC CASSKDREKDIQYF
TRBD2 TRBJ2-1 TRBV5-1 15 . TGCGCCAGCAGCGCTACTAGCGGGAGGGTCAATGAGCAGTTCTTC CASSATSGRVNEQFF
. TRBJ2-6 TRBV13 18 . TGTGCCAGCAGCTTAGTCGGCGGGATAACCTCTGGGGCCAACGTCCTGACTTTC CASSLVGGITSGANVLTF
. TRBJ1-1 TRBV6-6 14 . TGTGCCAGCAGTTACGATGGCAGGGGCACTGAAGCTTTCTTT CASSYDGRGTEAFF
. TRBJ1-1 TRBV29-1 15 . TGCAGCGTTGAAGGTCCTGGGCGGTCTTCCACTGAAGCTTTCTTT CSVEGPGRSSTEAFF
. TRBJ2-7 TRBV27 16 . TGTGCCAGCAGGGTACACTGGCCAGGGCGGACCTACGAGCAGTACTTC CASRVHWPGRTYEQYF
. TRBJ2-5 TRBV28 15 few TGTGCCAGCAGTTTAGCTGGCGGCCCGAAGGAGACCCAGTACTTC CASSLAGGPKETQYF
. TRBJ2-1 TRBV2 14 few TGTGCCAGCAGTTCCGATGACAGGCACAATGAGCAGTTCTTC CASSSDDRHNEQFF
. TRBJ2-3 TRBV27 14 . TGTGCCAGCAGTCCACGGGGTTCAGGTGATACGCAGTATTTT CASSPRGSGDTQYF
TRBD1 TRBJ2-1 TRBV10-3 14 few TGTGCCACGGCCGGGACAGAGGGTCACAATGAGCAGTTCTTC CATAGTEGHNEQFF
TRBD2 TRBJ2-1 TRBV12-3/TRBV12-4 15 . TGTGCCAGCAGTAAAACTAGCGGTGGGGGGTATGAGCAGTTCTTC CASSKTSGGGYEQFF
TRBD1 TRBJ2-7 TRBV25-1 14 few TGTGCCAGCAGTGAACAGGGGGCCCCCTACGAGCAGTACTTC CASSEQGAPYEQYF
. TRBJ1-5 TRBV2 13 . TGTGCCAGCAGAGACAGTAGCAATCAGCCCCAGCATTTT CASRDSSNQPQHF
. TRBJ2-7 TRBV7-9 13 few TGTGCCAGCAGCTTAGCGAGGTCCGGCGAGCAGTACTTC CASSLARSGEQYF
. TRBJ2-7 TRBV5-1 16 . TGCGCCAGCAGCCCAGGGGAGGGGGGCTCCTACAATGAGCAGTACTTC CASSPGEGGSYNEQYF
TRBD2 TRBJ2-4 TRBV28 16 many TGTGCCAGCAGCCGACTAGCGGCAATAGCCAAAAACATTCAGTACTTC CASSRLAAIAKNIQYF
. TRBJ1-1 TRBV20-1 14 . TGCAGTGCTTGGAGGGGGGGGCGTGCCACTGAAGCTTTCTTT CSAWRGGRATEAFF
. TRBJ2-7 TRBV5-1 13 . TGCGCCAGCAGGTTTACATTGACCTACGAGCAGTACTTC CASRFTLTYEQYF
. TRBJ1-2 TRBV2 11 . TGTGCCAGCCACAGGGTCGGTGGCTACACCTTC CASHRVGGYTF
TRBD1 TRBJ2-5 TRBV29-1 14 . TGCAGCGTTCAACCCAGACAGGGTAAGGAGACCCAGTACTTC CSVQPRQGKETQYF
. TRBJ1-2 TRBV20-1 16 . TGCAGTGCTAGGTCAGGGGTTCTGAGTGTAAACTATGGCTACACCTTC CSARSGVLSVNYGYTF
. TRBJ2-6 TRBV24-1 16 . TGTGCCACCAGTGCCTTGACAAACTCTGGGGCCAACGTCCTGACTTTC CATSALTNSGANVLTF
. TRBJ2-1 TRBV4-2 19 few TGTGCCAGCAGCCAAGATGTCCCGCGACAGGCGAGCTCCTACAATGAGCAGTTCTTC CASSQDVPRQASSYNEQFF
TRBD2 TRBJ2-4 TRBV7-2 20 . TGTGCCAGCAGCTCCCTGGTATCCTCAACCGGACTAGCGGGCACCTACGGGCAGTACTTC CASSSLVSSTGLAGTYGQYF
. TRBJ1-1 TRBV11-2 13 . TGTGCCAGCAGCTTAGGGACAGCTGGAGGGGCTTTCTTT CASSLGTAGGAFF
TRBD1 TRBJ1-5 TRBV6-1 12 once TGTGCCAGCAGGGCTCAGGGGGAGCCCCAGCATTTT CASRAQGEPQHF
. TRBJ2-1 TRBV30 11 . TGTGCCTGGAGGTGGGACAATGAGCAGTTCTTC CAWRWDNEQFF
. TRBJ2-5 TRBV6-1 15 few TGTGCCAGCAGTGAAGTTAAACTAGCTGAAGAGACCCAGTACTTC CASSEVKLAEETQYF
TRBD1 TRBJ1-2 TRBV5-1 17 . TGCGCCGGCAGCGAACCGGGACAGGGGATTAAAGACTATGGCTACACCTTC CAGSEPGQGIKDYGYTF
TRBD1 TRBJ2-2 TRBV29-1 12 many TGCAGCGTTGAGGCAGGGGGCGGGGAGCTGTTTTTT CSVEAGGGELFF
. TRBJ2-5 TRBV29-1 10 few TGCAGCGCCATGGTGGAGACCCAGTACTTC CSAMVETQYF